Sequencing of this T cell receptor beta chain was carried out in a study of patients and donors after allogeneic stem cell transplantation. The sample holds a few counts of this clonotype. V gave up 4 bases and J gave up 4 bases, with 13 bases separating them. Germline V gene lookup returns CDR1 MGHRA and CDR2 YSYEKL. The CDR3 covers 14 residues. TCRdb fed the RT-PCR reads into MiXCR, producing one record per CDR3 protein. The sample has about 960,000 distinct CDR3 sequences, 18% seen once. The receptor was derived from a human donor who was either an allogeneic HSCT recipient or a stem cell or donor lymphocyte infusion donor (not recorded which). It is not recorded whose cells these are; they may come from a transplant donor. The gene calls are TRBV4-1 and TRBJ1-2; D gene ambiguous. Sequencing was carried out using blood, either unsorted or a sorted T cell fraction (not recorded which). The CDR3 DNA follows: TGCGCCAGCAGCCCGGGATGGGGTGGCTATGGCTACACCTTC. Protein: CASSPGWGGYGYTF.